This T cell receptor (beta chain) was profiled in a study of blood T cell repertoires in COVID-19. Looking at the study overall: The analysed material was cDNA or gDNA that came from T cells, B-cell-depleted T cells, or PBMCs.

Study processing details: Amplification with reference gene primers provided the estimates of nucleated cell counts. Data came from immunoSEQ multiplex PCR; TCRdb stores just in-frame clones and leaves some out. The V and J calls and clone size were taken over from that table, and D and trimming were inferred from the DNA. Here the sample spans more than 130,000 clones, about 84% being singletons. Germline CDR1 and CDR2: SGHTA and FQGTGA. The CDR3 length is 15 residues. The junction had 7 bases not matched to a gene; V was cut back by 6 bases and J by 2 bases. Sample: peripheral blood. The TCR was taken from a woman older than 75 in a cohort sampled during active or convalescent COVID-19. The V gene is TRBV7-3, the J gene TRBJ2-5, with 9 bases aligning to TRBD2. CDR3 region: CASRERGARQETQYF. CDR3 nucleotides: TGTGCCAGCAGAGAGCGGGGGGCCCGACAAGAGACCCAGTACTTC.